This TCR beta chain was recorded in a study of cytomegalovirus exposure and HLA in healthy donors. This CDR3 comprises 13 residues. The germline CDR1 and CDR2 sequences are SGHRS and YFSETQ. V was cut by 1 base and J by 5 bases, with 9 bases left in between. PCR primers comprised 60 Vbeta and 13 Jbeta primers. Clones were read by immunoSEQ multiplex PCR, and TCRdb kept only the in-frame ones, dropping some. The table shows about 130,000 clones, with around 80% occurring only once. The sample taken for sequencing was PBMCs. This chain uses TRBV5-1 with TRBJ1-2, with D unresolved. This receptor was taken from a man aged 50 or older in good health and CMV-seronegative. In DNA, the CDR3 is TGCGCCAGCAGCTTGACCGACTCGTATGGCTACACCTTC. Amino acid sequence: CASSLTDSYGYTF.